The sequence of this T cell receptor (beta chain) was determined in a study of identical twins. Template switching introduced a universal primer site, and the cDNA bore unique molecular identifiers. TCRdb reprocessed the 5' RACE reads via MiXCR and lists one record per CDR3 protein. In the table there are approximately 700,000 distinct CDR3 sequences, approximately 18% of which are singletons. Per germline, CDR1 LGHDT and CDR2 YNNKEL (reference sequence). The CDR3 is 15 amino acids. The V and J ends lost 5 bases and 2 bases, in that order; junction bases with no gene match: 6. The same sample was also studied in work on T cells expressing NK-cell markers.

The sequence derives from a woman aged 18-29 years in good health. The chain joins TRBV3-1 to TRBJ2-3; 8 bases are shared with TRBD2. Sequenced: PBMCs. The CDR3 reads CASSERGTDTDTQYF. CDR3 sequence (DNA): TGTGCCAGCAGCGAGCGGGGGACCGACACAGATACGCAGTATTTT.